One sample yielded the 29 T cell receptor beta chains listed below, sequenced in a study of cytomegalovirus exposure and HLA in healthy donors. A multiplex PCR was run with 60 Vbeta primers and 13 Jbeta primers. The assay was immunoSEQ multiplex PCR, and TCRdb's table has in-frame clones only and misses some. This repertoire shows some 150,000 clones, approximately 84% found once; its top ten account for more than 1.5%. What was sequenced was PBMCs. The receptor set was obtained from a woman aged 40 to 50 in good health and CMV-seronegative.

The genes are TRBV28 and TRBJ1-1, with a weak D call TRBD1 (5 bases). This CDR3 has 17 amino acids. Germline V CDR1 and CDR2: MDHEN, SYDVKM. Trimming left V 6 bases short and J 10 bases short, with 30 bases between. The CDR3 DNA reads as TGTGCCAGCAGACCCCATGGGGCTGGATCTGGGGGGGTGGGAGCTTTCTTT. Encoded protein: CASRPHGAGSGGVGAFF.

The gene calls are TRBV28 and TRBJ1-5; D is uncertain. This CDR3 contains 12 residues. Germline-derived CDR1 and CDR2 are MDHEN and SYDVKM. Trimming cost V 5 bases and J 6 bases, with 8 bases left between them. CDR3 sequence reads: CASSPPGQPQHF. The CDR3 DNA follows: TGTGCCAGCAGTCCCCCCGGTCAGCCCCAGCATTTT.

The chain couples TRBV28 to TRBJ2-5; 7 positions agree with TRBD2. This CDR3 spans 13 amino acids. Germline V lookup: CDR1 MDHEN, CDR2 SYDVKM. Unmatched junction bases numbered 2, after V lost 3 bases and J lost 4 bases. The CDR3 coding sequence is TGTGCCAGCAGTTTTTGGGAGGGAGAGACCCAGTACTTC. It translates to CASSFWEGETQYF.

This clone was recorded a few times. This sequence joins TRBV6-5 and TRBJ1-1; possibly TRBD1 for D (6 bases). V was trimmed by 5 bases and J by 1 base, leaving 14 bases between them. Germline V CDR1 and CDR2: MNHEY, SVGAGI. The CDR3 length is 15 residues. Here the CDR3 reads CASSSPSTGNTEAFF. The DNA for the CDR3 is TGTGCCAGCAGTAGCCCCTCGACAGGGAACACTGAAGCTTTCTTT.

The chain links TRBV13 to TRBJ1-2, with D possibly TRBD1 on 6 matching bases. V was pared by 5 bases and J by 1 base, with 14 bases between. The CDR3 covers 15 residues. Germline V gene data show CDR1 as PRHDT and CDR2 as FYEKMQ (reference sequence). CDR3 residues: CASSPRTVGNYGYTF. In DNA form, the CDR3 reads TGTGCCAGCAGCCCCCGGACAGTTGGTAACTATGGCTACACCTTC.

The chain recombines TRBV6-1 with TRBJ2-2; D is unresolved. Germline CDR1 and CDR2: MNHNS and SASEGT. This CDR3 is built from 12 residues. With 7 bases removed from V and 0 bases from J, the gap between germline ends came to 3 bases. CDR3 DNA sequence: TGTGCCAGCACCTCGAACACCGGGGAGCTGTTTTTT. Residues: CASTSNTGELFF.

The chain employs TRBV4-3 and TRBJ2-7; D might be TRBD1 (7 bases). This CDR3 has 15 residues. The germline V and J ends were trimmed by 1 base and 4 bases, with 14 bases remaining between them. Germline V gene data show CDR1 as LGHNA and CDR2 as YSLEER. CDR3 sequence: CASSQVTTGRYEQYF. In DNA form, the CDR3 reads TGCGCCAGCAGCCAAGTCACGACAGGGAGGTACGAGCAGTACTTC.

The rearrangement uses TRBV21-1 and TRBJ1-5. TRBV21-1 counts as a pseudogene. The CDR3 extends over 13 amino acids. The CDR3 spells CASSFTRRQPQHF. The CDR3 coding sequence is TGTGCCAGCAGCTTTACTAGGAGGCAGCCCCAGCATTTT.

The rearrangement links TRBV6-5 to TRBJ1-1; no definite D call. Trimming removed 6 bases at V and 4 bases at J, with 9 bases between. Looked up from germline, CDR1 is MNHEY and CDR2 is SVGAGI. The CDR3 consists of 12 residues. CDR3 nucleotides: TGTGCCAGCAGCCCCGGAGCCACTGAAGCTTTCTTT. Amino acids: CASSPGATEAFF.

The rearrangement links TRBV6-5 to TRBJ1-4; D gene unclear. CDR1 and CDR2 from the germline V gene are MNHEY and SVGAGI. This CDR3 is 13 amino acids long. V gave up 2 bases and J gave up 4 bases, with 5 bases separating them. CDR3 sequence: CASSYERNEKLFF. DNA for the CDR3: TGTGCCAGCAGTTACGAGCGTAATGAAAAACTGTTTTTT.

V gene TRBV29-1 combines with J gene TRBJ1-6; unclear D gene. From germline, CDR1 is SQVTM and CDR2 ANQGSEA. The germline V and J ends were trimmed by 4 bases and 0 bases, with 4 bases remaining between them. The CDR3 length is 13 residues. Here the CDR3 reads CSVVSSYNSPLHF. As DNA, the CDR3 is TGCAGCGTTGTGAGCTCCTATAATTCACCCCTCCACTTT.

V usage is TRBV28 and J usage is TRBJ2-2, with D maybe TRBD1 (6 bases). The CDR3 totals 13 residues. Germline CDR1 and CDR2: MDHEN and SYDVKM. V lost 10 bases and J lost 2, with 11 bases in between. CDR3 sequence reads: CATPGVNTGELFF. Here the CDR3 DNA reads TGTGCCACCCCAGGGGTAAACACCGGGGAGCTGTTTTTT.

This rearrangement joins TRBV10-1 to TRBJ1-5; no reliable D call. Germline lookup yields CDR1 WNHNN and CDR2 SYGVQD (reference sequence). Trimming shortened V by 8 bases and J by 0 bases, and 26 bases separated the two germline ends. This CDR3 is built from 19 residues. The CDR3 loop reads CASEPPNLWGAYSNQPQHF. The CDR3 region has the DNA TGCGCCAGCGAGCCCCCTAATTTATGGGGAGCATATAGCAATCAGCCCCAGCATTTT.

The rearrangement links TRBV28 to TRBJ2-7; 9 bases are a match to TRBD2. V lost 7 bases, J lost 0 bases, and 4 bases stayed unmatched. Germline V CDR1 and CDR2: MDHEN, SYDVKM. The CDR3 has 14 amino acids. The CDR3 reads CASILSGSSYEQYF. In DNA, the CDR3 is TGTGCCAGCATCCTTAGCGGGAGCTCCTACGAGCAGTACTTC.

The genes are TRBV28 and TRBJ1-1; maybe TRBD1 (5 bases). This CDR3 region has 15 residues. Germline CDR1 and CDR2: MDHEN and SYDVKM. The germline V and J ends were trimmed by 3 bases and 5 bases, with 16 bases remaining between them. CDR3 DNA: TGTGCCAGCAGTTTTCAGGGAGGGCCGGGGACTGAAGCTTTCTTT. Residues: CASSFQGGPGTEAFF.

This rearrangement joins TRBV29-1 to TRBJ2-1; maybe TRBD1 (6 bases). The CDR3 sequence is 13 residues long. V was shortened by 6 bases and J by 2 bases, with 11 bases between the two germline ends. The V gene's germline CDR1 is SQVTM and CDR2 ANQGSEA. The CDR3 sequence is CSVTGRAYNEQFF. CDR3 nucleotide sequence: TGCAGCGTAACAGGGCGGGCCTACAATGAGCAGTTCTTC.

Only one count was recorded for this clone. The V and J genes are TRBV28 and TRBJ2-5; D may be TRBD1 (5 bases). The tail of the sequence fits TRBJ2-7 better, so the J call may be wrong. The CDR3 has 15 residues. The germline gives CDR1 MDHEN, CDR2 SYDVKM. CDR3 nucleotide sequence: TGTGCCAGCAGTACCCAAGGGGTCGGCTCCTACGAGCAGTACTTC. This encodes CASSTQGVGSYEQYF.

V and J are TRBV29-1 and TRBJ2-2, with 11 bases aligning to TRBD1. Germline V gives CDR1 SQVTM, CDR2 ANQGSEA. Trimming cost V 7 bases and J 7 bases; bases outside gene matches: 5. There are 13 residues in the CDR3. The CDR3 DNA sequence: TGCAGCGGCGGACAGGGGGCGGTCGGGGAGCTGTTTTTT. This sequence encodes CSGGQGAVGELFF.

The chain links TRBV28 to TRBJ2-2; D may be TRBD2 (6 bases). This CDR3 has 18 residues. Germline V gene data show CDR1 as MDHEN and CDR2 as SYDVKM. The V end lost 4 bases, the J end lost 3 bases, and 21 bases lay between the germline ends. CDR3 DNA sequence: TGTGCCAGCAGTTCCCCCGGAACGGGGAGGACCGACACCGGGGAGCTGTTTTTT. Translation: CASSSPGTGRTDTGELFF.

The rearrangement joins TRBV7-9 to TRBJ1-2, with TRBD1 identical over 9 bases. Germline assignment: CDR1 SEHNR and CDR2 FQNEAQ (reference sequence). This CDR3 region has 14 residues. The trim removed 1 base at V and 8 bases at J, leaving 5 bases unmatched. This CDR3 reads CASSLVQGAAGYTF. CDR3 DNA: TGTGCCAGCAGCTTAGTACAGGGGGCGGCGGGCTACACCTTC.

J is TRBJ2-2 and V is TRBV7-9; 9 nucleotides line up with TRBD1. Trimming removed 3 bases from V and 6 bases from J; junction bases left unmatched: 8. Germline lookup yields CDR1 SEHNR and CDR2 FQNEAQ (reference sequence). This CDR3 region has 16 residues. The CDR3, as DNA: TGTGCCAGCAGCTTTTGGGGACAGGGAATCGCCGGGGAGCTGTTTTTT. Translated: CASSFWGQGIAGELFF.

About this clone: A junction boundary mismatches the germline segment, possibly from a read error. The CDR3 DNA is TGCGCCAGCACCCAAAGGGACTCAGATACGCAGTATTTT. The encoded protein is CASTQRDSDTQYF. This chain connects TRBV4-1 to TRBJ2-3, with D tentatively TRBD2 (6 bases). Germline CDR1 and CDR2: MGHRA and YSYEKL. CDR3 length: 13 residues.

As regards this clone: The sample contains more than one DNA sequence encoding this CDR3. V gene TRBV5-1 combines with J gene TRBJ2-7; D unclear. CDR1 is SGHRS, CDR2 YFSETQ, per germline. V was shortened by 1 base and J by 0 bases, with 5 bases between the two germline ends. The CDR3 loop spans 13 amino acids. CDR3 DNA sequence: TGCGCCAGCAGCTTGTCCAGCTCCTACGAGCAGTACTTC. Protein: CASSLSSSYEQYF.

The sample holds one count of this clone. The chain combines TRBV7-9 with TRBJ2-2; D may be TRBD2 (5 bases). Per the germline V gene, CDR1 is SEHNR and CDR2 is FQNEAQ (reference sequence). CDR3 length equals 17 residues. The germline V and J ends were trimmed by 4 bases and 4 bases, with 19 bases remaining between them. DNA for the CDR3: TGTGCCAGCAGCTCCCCGTGGAGCGGACCCATCACCGGGGAGCTGTTTTTT. Its translation is CASSSPWSGPITGELFF.

The gene calls are TRBV7-9 and TRBJ1-6; tentatively, D is TRBD1 (5 bases). The V gene's germline CDR1 is SEHNR and CDR2 FQNEAQ (reference sequence). There are 15 residues in the CDR3. The V end was cut by 5 bases, the J end by 5 bases, with 13 bases between. CDR3 amino acids: CASSQGARHNSPLHF. In DNA form, the CDR3 reads TGTGCCAGCAGCCAAGGGGCCAGACATAATTCACCCCTCCACTTT. The whole variable domain, remainder taken from reference TRBV7-9 and TRBJ1-6, is DTGVSQNPRHKITKRGQNVTFRCDPISEHNRLYWYRQTLGQGPEFLTYFQNEAQLEKSRLLSDRFSAERPKGSFSTLEIQRTEQGDSAMYLCASSQGARHNSPLHFGNGTRLTVT.

The V gene is TRBV29-1, the J gene TRBJ2-5; TRBD1 might be the D (5 bases). There are 12 residues in the CDR3. The germline CDR1 and CDR2 sequences are SQVTM and ANQGSEA. V dropped 7 bases and J dropped 5 bases, with 14 bases sitting between them. Here the CDR3 reads CSAHRSTETQYF. The CDR3 nucleotides read TGCAGCGCCCACAGGTCGACCGAGACCCAGTACTTC.

The chain couples TRBV11-1 to TRBJ2-1; 8 positions match TRBD2. Germline CDR1 and CDR2: SGHAT and FQDESV (reference sequence). The V segment lost 5 bases and the J segment 7 bases; nucleotides outside the gene matches: 10. The length of the CDR3 is 15 residues. The CDR3 here is CASSPRGGRLNEQFF. In DNA form, the CDR3 reads TGTGCCAGCAGCCCCCGGGGCGGGAGGTTGAATGAGCAGTTCTTC.

This chain links TRBV7-2 with TRBJ2-2; weak D call: TRBD2 (6 bases). This CDR3 is built from 16 residues. Deletions cut 2 bases from V and 1 base from J, with 11 bases between. CDR1 and CDR2 (germline): SGHTA, FQGNSA. CDR3 sequence reads: CASSLNRERNTGELFF. The CDR3 DNA is TGTGCCAGCAGCTTAAACCGGGAGCGGAACACCGGGGAGCTGTTTTTT.

The chain recombines TRBV5-1 with TRBJ2-1; D unresolved. The CDR3 consists of 12 residues. V lost 2 bases to trimming and J lost 5 bases, with 5 bases between them. From germline, CDR1 is SGHRS and CDR2 YFSETQ. DNA for the CDR3: TGCGCCAGCAGCTTCACGGACAATGAGCAGTTCTTC. Translating it yields CASSFTDNEQFF.